The 13 T cell receptor beta chains given below trace back to one sample, sequenced in a study of response to subunit inactivated influenza vaccine. TCRdb analysed the RT-PCR reads with MiXCR anew, one entry per CDR3 protein. The table lists over 800,000 distinct CDR3 sequences, about 20% of them singletons, with roughly 10% in the top ten. The sample here was PBMCs from blood, taken roughly 5 days after vaccination. The receptor source for this set is a man aged 45-60 years who received an inactivated influenza vaccine.

The sample holds a few counts of this clonotype. The chain carries TRBV2 and TRBJ1-5, with D perhaps TRBD1 (6 bases). V was trimmed by 3 bases and J by 4 bases, leaving 10 bases between them. The CDR3 spans 14 residues. Per germline, CDR1 SNHLY and CDR2 FYNNEI. The CDR3 loop is CASSDEGGNQPQHF. The DNA for the CDR3 is TGTGCCAGCAGTGATGAGGGGGGGAATCAGCCCCAGCATTTT.

This clonotype was detected only a few times. The rearrangement uses TRBV6-5 and TRBJ1-1; 7 positions match TRBD1. The CDR3 runs to 15 residues. V dropped 4 bases and J dropped 3; count of bases not matched to a gene: 8. CDR1 is MNHEY, CDR2 SVGAGI, per germline. CDR3 DNA: TGTGCCAGCAGTTTCCTCTCAACAGGGGACACTGAAGCTTTCTTT. Protein product: CASSFLSTGDTEAFF.

This clonotype was seen repeatedly, ten times or more. The rearrangement uses TRBV20-1 and TRBJ2-7; D is unresolved. Germline V gene sequence: CDR1 DFQATT, CDR2 SNEGSKA (reference sequence). Trimming pared 6 bases from V and 2 bases from J, leaving 11 bases between. This CDR3 comprises 12 residues. The CDR3 loop is CSAASPAYEQYF. The CDR3 nucleotides are TGCAGTGCAGCGTCCCCGGCCTACGAGCAGTACTTC.

This clonotype came up many times. The V gene is TRBV29-1, the J gene TRBJ2-5; D remains unclear. V lost 0 bases, J lost 4 bases, and 3 bases lay in between. The V gene's germline CDR1 is SQVTM and CDR2 ANQGSEA. This CDR3 spans 11 amino acids. The CDR3 loop reads CSVEDLETQYF. The CDR3 DNA reads as TGCAGCGTTGAAGATCTAGAGACCCAGTACTTC.

This clonotype came up a few times. This rearrangement joins TRBV10-3 to TRBJ1-6; D is unclear. Between the trimmed V and J ends, which lost 6 bases and 11 bases, there was a span of 11 bases. This CDR3 comprises 12 residues. The V gene's germline CDR1 is ENHRY and CDR2 SYGVKD. CDR3 sequence reads: CAISHQPAPLHF. In DNA, the CDR3 is TGTGCCATCAGCCACCAACCAGCACCCCTCCACTTT.

The chain recombines TRBV27 with TRBJ2-7; the D is unclear. The CDR3 is 13 amino acids. Per the germline V gene, CDR1 is MNHEY and CDR2 is SMNVEV (reference sequence). V shed 0 bases and J shed 6 bases, with 9 bases lying between them. CDR3 residues: CASSLSARGEQYF. The CDR3 coding sequence is TGTGCCAGCAGTTTATCGGCTAGAGGCGAGCAGTACTTC.

This chain uses TRBV5-4 with TRBJ2-5; D is unclear. This CDR3 comprises 14 residues. CDR1 and CDR2 (germline): SGHNT, YYREEE (reference sequence). V lost 7 bases and J 2 bases, leaving 15 bases between the germline ends. DNA of the CDR3: TGTGCCAGCGGCCTTGGAGTGGAGCAAGAGACCCAGTACTTC. As protein: CASGLGVEQETQYF.

This sequence joins TRBV5-1 and TRBJ2-3; D is unresolved. The germline V gene has CDR1 SGHRS and CDR2 YFSETQ. This CDR3 comprises 15 residues. V lost 1 base and J 6 bases, leaving 15 bases between the germline ends. The CDR3 DNA sequence: TGCGCCAGCAGCTTGAGAACCCCCTTATCGGATACGCAGTATTTT. As protein: CASSLRTPLSDTQYF. Using reference TRBV5-1 and TRBJ2-3 for the parts outside the CDR3, the full variable domain is KAGVTQTPRYLIKTRGQQVTLSCSPISGHRSVSWYQQTPGQGLQFLFEYFSETQRNKGNFPGRFSGRQFSNSRSEMNVSTLELGDSALYLCASSLRTPLSDTQYFGPGTRLTVL.

The rearrangement uses TRBV25-1 and TRBJ2-1, with 11 bases fitting TRBD2. The CDR3 spans 19 residues. From germline, CDR1 is MGHDK and CDR2 SYGVNS. V was pared by 2 bases and J by 4 bases, with 13 bases of the junction left unmatched. The CDR3 protein is CASSERPSLTSGVYNEQFF. As DNA, the CDR3 is TGTGCCAGCAGTGAACGACCCTCGCTGACTAGCGGGGTGTACAATGAGCAGTTCTTC.

The chain has TRBV5-6 and TRBJ2-7; D perhaps matches TRBD1 (6 bases). Germline V CDR1 and CDR2: SGHDT, YYEEEE. Trimming cost V 3 bases and J 6 bases, with 10 bases left between them. The CDR3 is 12 amino acids. The CDR3 nucleotides are TGTGCCAGCAGCTCCTACAGGGTCGAGCAGTACTTC. It codes for CASSSYRVEQYF.

This sequence joins TRBV7-9 and TRBJ2-1; 9 nucleotides match TRBD1. This CDR3 region has 14 residues. J gave up 6 bases and V 5 bases, and 5 bases lay outside the gene matches. Germline CDR1 is SEHNR and CDR2 is FQNEAQ (reference sequence). CDR3 region: CASSTYRGRNEQFF. For the CDR3, the DNA is TGTGCCAGCAGCACTTACAGGGGGCGCAATGAGCAGTTCTTC.

The rearrangement uses TRBV3-1 and TRBJ2-7; D possibly corresponds to TRBD1 (5 bases). This CDR3 is 15 amino acids long. Germline V CDR1 and CDR2: LGHDT, YNNKEL (reference sequence). Deletions cut 4 bases from V and 2 bases from J, with 15 bases between. CDR3 residues: CASSRNTGGAYEQYF. CDR3 bases: TGTGCCAGCAGCCGGAATACAGGTGGGGCCTACGAGCAGTACTTC.

This clonotype has just a few counts. The chain combines TRBV12-3 or TRBV12-4 with TRBJ2-7; TRBD2 agrees at 11 bases. CDR3 length: 15 amino acids. Trimming removed 7 bases from V and 2 bases from J; junction bases left unmatched: 7. CDR3 in DNA: TGTGCCAGCATTGTGGGGACTAGCGGAACCTACGAGCAGTACTTC. This codes for CASIVGTSGTYEQYF.